Presented here are 7 T cell receptor beta chains from one specimen sequenced in a study of beta chain features in type 1 diabetes. Study results and limitations: All four CD4+ subsets of Type 1 diabetes patients contained TCRB CDR3s that were moderately but significantly shorter.

These receptors are not linked to any known antigen. Every bit of the isolated RNA underwent reverse transcription, so sequencing read expressed TCRB transcripts. This table comes from immunoSEQ multiplex PCR, and its TCRdb copy is limited to in-frame clones, with some not included. This table has 250,000 to 300,000 clones, roughly an eighth appearing once. The source material was naive CD4+ T cells from blood. Receptors were obtained from a man younger than 45 with type 1 diabetes.

This clone turned up a few times. The CDR3 loop is CASSLEPPASGMMREQYF. In nucleotides, the CDR3 is TGTGCCAGCAGCTTAGAACCCCCGGCTAGCGGGATGATGCGCGAGCAGTACTTC. The V and J genes are TRBV11-2 and TRBJ2-7, with 9 bases fitting TRBD2. The germline V gene has CDR1 SGHAT and CDR2 FQNNGV. With V trimmed by 0 bases and J by 6 bases, 15 bases remained unmatched. This CDR3 region has 18 residues. Together with reference TRBV11-2 and TRBJ2-7, the CDR3 gives the full variable domain: EAGVAQSPRYKIIEKRQSVAFWCNPISGHATLYWYQQILGQGPKLLIQFQNNGVVDDSQLPKDRFSAERLKGVDSTLKIQPAKLEDSAVYLCASSLEPPASGMMREQYFGPGTRLTVT.

V usage is TRBV19 and J usage is TRBJ2-1, with TRBD1 as a possible D gene (6 bases). Trimming shortened V by 6 bases and J by 0 bases, and 15 bases separated the two germline ends. The CDR3 covers 16 residues. Germline-derived CDR1 and CDR2 are LNHDA and SQIVND (reference sequence). This CDR3 reads CASSPLTGSSYNEQFF. For the CDR3, the DNA is TGTGCCAGTAGCCCTCTTACAGGGAGCTCCTACAATGAGCAGTTCTTC.

This clone has more than one count but fewer than ten. The chain combines TRBV15 with TRBJ2-5, with D uncertain. This CDR3 has 12 residues. The V gene lost 3 bases and the J gene lost 1 base, with 3 bases spanning the gap. Germline CDR1 is LNHNV and CDR2 is YYDKDF (reference sequence). The CDR3 DNA is TGTGCCACCAGCAGGAGCCAAGAGACCCAGTACTTC. Translating gives CATSRSQETQYF. The entire variable domain, with the rest obtained from reference TRBV15 and TRBJ2-5, is as follows: DAMVIQNPRYQVTQFGKPVTLSCSQTLNHNVMYWYQQKSSQAPKLLFHYYDKDFNNEADTPDNFQSRRPNTSFCFLDIRSPGLGDTAMYLCATSRSQETQYFGPGTRLLVL.

There are a few counts of this clone. This chain joins TRBV5-4 and TRBJ1-5; no definite D call. Per the germline V gene, CDR1 is SGHNT and CDR2 is YYREEE (reference sequence). This CDR3 spans 13 amino acids. V lost 9 bases to trimming and J lost 0 bases, with 10 bases between them. The CDR3 loop is CATSTDSNQPQHF. CDR3 nucleotides: TGTGCCACTTCAACAGATAGCAATCAGCCCCAGCATTTT.

J is TRBJ2-6 and V is TRBV28; D ambiguous. The germline V gene encodes CDR1 MDHEN and CDR2 SYDVKM. V gave up 7 bases and J gave up 0 bases, with 10 bases separating them. This CDR3 is built from 15 residues. The CDR3 DNA follows: TGTGCCAGCACCTCACACCGCTCTGGGGCCAACGTCCTGACTTTC. Translated: CASTSHRSGANVLTF.

The table lists this clone with a few counts. The CDR3 reads CASSQQDQPQHF. Here the CDR3 DNA reads TGTGCCAGCAGCCAACAGGATCAGCCCCAGCATTTT. The V gene is TRBV4-2, the J gene TRBJ1-5; D is uncertain. Germline V lookup: CDR1 LGHNA, CDR2 YNFKEQ. V dropped 2 bases and J dropped 5 bases, with 4 bases sitting between them. This CDR3 is 12 amino acids long.

The genes are TRBV10-3 and TRBJ2-3; 10 bases are shared with TRBD1. The CDR3 totals 15 residues. The germline V gene encodes CDR1 ENHRY and CDR2 SYGVKD. Trimming removed 0 bases from V and 5 bases from J; junction bases left unmatched: 2. The DNA of the CDR3 is TGTGCCATCAGTGAGTCGCGGGACAGGGGAGATACGCAGTATTTT. Protein product: CAISESRDRGDTQYF.